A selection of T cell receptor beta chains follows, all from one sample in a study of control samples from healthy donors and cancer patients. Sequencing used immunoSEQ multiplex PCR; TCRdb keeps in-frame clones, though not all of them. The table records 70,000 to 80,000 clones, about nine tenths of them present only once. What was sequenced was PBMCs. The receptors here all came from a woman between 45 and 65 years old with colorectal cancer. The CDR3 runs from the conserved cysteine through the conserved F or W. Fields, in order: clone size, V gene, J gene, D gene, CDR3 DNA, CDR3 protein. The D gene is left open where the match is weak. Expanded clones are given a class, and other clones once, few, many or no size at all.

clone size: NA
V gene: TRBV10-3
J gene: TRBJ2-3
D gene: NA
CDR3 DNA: TGTGCCATCAGTGACCCCGGGCCCGGCACAGATACGCAGTATTTT
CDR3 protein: CAISDPGPGTDTQYF

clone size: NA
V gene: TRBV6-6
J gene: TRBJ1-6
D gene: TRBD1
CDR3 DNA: TGTGCCAGCAGTTACGCACAGGGGTATAATTCACCCCTCCACTTT
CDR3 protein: CASSYAQGYNSPLHF

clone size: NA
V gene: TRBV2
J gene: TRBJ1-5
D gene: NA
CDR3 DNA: TGTGCCAGCGGGACAAGTGCGCGACAGCCCCAGCATTTT
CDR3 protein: CASGTSARQPQHF

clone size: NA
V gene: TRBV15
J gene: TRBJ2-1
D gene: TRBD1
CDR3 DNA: TGTGCCACCAGCAGAGCACAGGGACAGGGGGCCGATGAGCAGTTCTTC
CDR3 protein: CATSRAQGQGADEQFF

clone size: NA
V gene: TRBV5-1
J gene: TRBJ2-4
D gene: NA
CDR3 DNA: TGCGCCAGCAGCCCCCAGGGGGGGCTAGCCAAAAACATTCAGTACTTC
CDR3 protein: CASSPQGGLAKNIQYF

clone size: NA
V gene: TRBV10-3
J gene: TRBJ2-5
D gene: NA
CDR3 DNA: TGTGCCATCAGTGAAGCCGGGGAGACCCAGTACTTC
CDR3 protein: CAISEAGETQYF

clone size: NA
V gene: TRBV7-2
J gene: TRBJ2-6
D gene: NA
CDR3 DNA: TGTGCCAGCAGCCGCGACGGGACTGGGGCCAACGTCCTGACTTTC
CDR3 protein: CASSRDGTGANVLTF

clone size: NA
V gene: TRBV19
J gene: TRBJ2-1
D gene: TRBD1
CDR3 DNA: TGTGCCAGTAGTACAAGACAGGGGTCCAATGAGCAGTTCTTC
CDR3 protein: CASSTRQGSNEQFF

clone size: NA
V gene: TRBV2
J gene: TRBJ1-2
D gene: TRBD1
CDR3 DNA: TGTGCCAGCAGTGATTCGGGGACAGGGGGGATTGGCTACACCTTC
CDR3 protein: CASSDSGTGGIGYTF

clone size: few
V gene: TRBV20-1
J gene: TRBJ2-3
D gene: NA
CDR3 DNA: TGCAGTGCTCCCATCGGTCCATCGCAGTATTTT
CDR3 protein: CSAPIGPSQYF

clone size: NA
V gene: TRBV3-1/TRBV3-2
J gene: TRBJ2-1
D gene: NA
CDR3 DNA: TGTGCCAGCAGCCAAATACGCAATGAGCAGTTCTTC
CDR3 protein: CASSQIRNEQFF

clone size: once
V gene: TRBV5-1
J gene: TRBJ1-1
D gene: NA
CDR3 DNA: TGCGCCAGCAGCTTAAATCTTTTACAGGGCGCGGGGTACACTGAAGCTTTCTTT
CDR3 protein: CASSLNLLQGAGYTEAFF

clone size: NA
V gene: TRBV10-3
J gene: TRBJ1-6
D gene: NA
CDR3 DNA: TGTGCCTCAGGCGCTGGCCAGGAGACTTCACCCCTCCACTTT
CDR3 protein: CASGAGQETSPLHF

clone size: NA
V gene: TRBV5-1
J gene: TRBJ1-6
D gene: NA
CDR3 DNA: TGCGCCAGCAGCTTGTGGGCGGTGGGAAATTCACCCCTCCACTTT
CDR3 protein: CASSLWAVGNSPLHF

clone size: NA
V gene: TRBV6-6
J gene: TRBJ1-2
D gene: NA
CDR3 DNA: TGTGCCAGCAGGAGTGAGGGGGGCTTCGGCTACACCTTC
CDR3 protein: CASRSEGGFGYTF

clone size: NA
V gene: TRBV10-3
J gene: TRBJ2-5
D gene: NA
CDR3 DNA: TGTGCCATCAGTGAGTCAGCCCTGGCGGGGCGGGAGACCCAGTACTTC
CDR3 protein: CAISESALAGRETQYF

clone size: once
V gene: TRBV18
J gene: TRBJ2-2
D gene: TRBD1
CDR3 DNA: TGTGCCAGCTCGCCCAGGGGGCTTAACACCGGGGAGCTGTTTTTT
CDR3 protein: CASSPRGLNTGELFF

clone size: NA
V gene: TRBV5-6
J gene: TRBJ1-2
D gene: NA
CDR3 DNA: TGTGCCAGCAGCTTGGTAGGGAACTATGGCTACACCTTC
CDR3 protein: CASSLVGNYGYTF

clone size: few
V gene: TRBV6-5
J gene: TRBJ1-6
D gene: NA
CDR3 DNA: TGTGCCAGCAGTTTGGCGGGGGATTCACCCCTCCACTTT
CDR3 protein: CASSLAGDSPLHF

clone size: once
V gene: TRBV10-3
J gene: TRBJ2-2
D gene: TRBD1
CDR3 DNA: TGTGCCATCAGTGAAGGGACAGGGGGCTCAACCGGGGAGCTGTTTTTT
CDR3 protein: CAISEGTGGSTGELFF

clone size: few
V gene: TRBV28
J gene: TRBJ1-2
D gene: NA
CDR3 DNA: TGTGCCAGCAGTTTATCACCTTTTAGCTATGGCTACACCTTC
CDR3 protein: CASSLSPFSYGYTF

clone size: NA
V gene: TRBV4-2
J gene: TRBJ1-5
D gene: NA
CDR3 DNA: TGTGCCAGCAGCCAAGATCGGCCAGGGAATCAGCCCCAGCATTTT
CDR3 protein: CASSQDRPGNQPQHF

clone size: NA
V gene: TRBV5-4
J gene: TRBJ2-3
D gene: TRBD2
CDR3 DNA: TGTGCCAGCAGCCCGCCCCTCGGGGGGGGGACAGATACGCAGTATTTT
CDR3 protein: CASSPPLGGGTDTQYF

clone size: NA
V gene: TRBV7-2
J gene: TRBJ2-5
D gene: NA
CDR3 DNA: TGTGCCAGCAGCTCAAAAGGGGGGGGAAGAGAGACCCAGTACTTC
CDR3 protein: CASSSKGGGRETQYF

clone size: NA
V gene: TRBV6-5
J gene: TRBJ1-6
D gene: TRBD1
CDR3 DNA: TGTGCCAGCAGCCGCTTCGACAGGGATAATTCACCCCTCCACTTT
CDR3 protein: CASSRFDRDNSPLHF

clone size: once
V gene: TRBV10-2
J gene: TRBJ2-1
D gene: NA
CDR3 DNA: TGCGCCAGCAGTGACCCTTCAGTCTTTCTCTACAATGAGCAGTTCTTC
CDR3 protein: CASSDPSVFLYNEQFF

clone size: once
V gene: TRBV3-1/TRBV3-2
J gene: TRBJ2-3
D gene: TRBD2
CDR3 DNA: TGTGCCAGCAGCCGCCGTTGGACTAGCGTGGACACAGATACGCAGTATTTT
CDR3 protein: CASSRRWTSVDTDTQYF

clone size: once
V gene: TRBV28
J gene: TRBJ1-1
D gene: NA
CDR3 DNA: TGTGCCAGCAGTCCGCGTTCGGAGGGGGGAACTGAAGCTTTCTTT
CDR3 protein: CASSPRSEGGTEAFF

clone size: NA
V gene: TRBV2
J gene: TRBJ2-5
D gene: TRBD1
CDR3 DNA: TGTGCCAGCAAGCTACAGGGGGTCCAAGAGACCCAGTACTTC
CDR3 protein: CASKLQGVQETQYF

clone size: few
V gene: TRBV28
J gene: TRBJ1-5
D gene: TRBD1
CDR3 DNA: TGTGCCAGCAGTTTAAATCCAGGGGGCTTTCAGCCCCAGCATTTT
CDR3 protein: CASSLNPGGFQPQHF

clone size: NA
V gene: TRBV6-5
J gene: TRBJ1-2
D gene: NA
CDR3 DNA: TGTGCCAGCAGTTACGGGAGTTCCTATGGCTACACCTTC
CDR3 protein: CASSYGSSYGYTF

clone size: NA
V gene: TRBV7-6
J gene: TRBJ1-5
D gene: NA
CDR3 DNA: TGTGCCAACAGCTCCCAGGGAAACCAGCCCCAGCATTTT
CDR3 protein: CANSSQGNQPQHF

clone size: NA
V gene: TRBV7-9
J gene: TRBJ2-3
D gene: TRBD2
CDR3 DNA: TGTGCCAGCAGCCCGAGCGGGGGGGCCACAGATACGCAGTATTTT
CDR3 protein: CASSPSGGATDTQYF

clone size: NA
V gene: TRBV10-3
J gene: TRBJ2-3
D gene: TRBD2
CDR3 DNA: TGTGCCATCAGTACGACTAGCGGGGAAACAGATACGCAGTATTTT
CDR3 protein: CAISTTSGETDTQYF